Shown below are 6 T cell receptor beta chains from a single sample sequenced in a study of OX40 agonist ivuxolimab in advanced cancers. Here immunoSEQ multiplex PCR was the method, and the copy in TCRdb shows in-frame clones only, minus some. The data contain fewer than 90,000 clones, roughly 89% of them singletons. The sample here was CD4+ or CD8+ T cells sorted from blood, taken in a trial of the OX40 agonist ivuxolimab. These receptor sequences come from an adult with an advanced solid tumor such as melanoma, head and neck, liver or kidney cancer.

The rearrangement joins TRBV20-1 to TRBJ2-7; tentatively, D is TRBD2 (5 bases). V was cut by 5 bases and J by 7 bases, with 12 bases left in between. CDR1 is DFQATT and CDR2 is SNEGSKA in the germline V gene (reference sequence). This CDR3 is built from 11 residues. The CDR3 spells CSAPASGEQYF. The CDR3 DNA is TGCAGTGCTCCAGCTTCGGGGGAGCAGTACTTC.

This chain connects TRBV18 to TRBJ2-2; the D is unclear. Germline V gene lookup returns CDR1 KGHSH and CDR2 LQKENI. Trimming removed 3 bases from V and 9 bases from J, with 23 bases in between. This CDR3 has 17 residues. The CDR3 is CASSPQQAGPPLRELFF. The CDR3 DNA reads TGTGCCAGCTCACCGCAGCAAGCCGGGCCACCGTTGAGGGAGCTGTTTTTT. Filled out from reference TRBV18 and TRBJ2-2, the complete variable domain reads NAGVMQNPRHLVRRRGQEARLRCSPMKGHSHVYWYRQLPEEGLKFMVYLQKENIIDESGMPKERFSAEFPKEGPSILRIQQVVRGDSAAYFCASSPQQAGPPLRELFFGEGSRLTVL.

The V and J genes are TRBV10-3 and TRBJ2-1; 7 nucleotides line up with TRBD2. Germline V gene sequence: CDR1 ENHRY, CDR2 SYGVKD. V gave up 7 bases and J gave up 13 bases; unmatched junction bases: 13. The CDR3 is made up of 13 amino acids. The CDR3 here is CAIKSPGLEGQFF. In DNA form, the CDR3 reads TGTGCCATCAAAAGCCCCGGACTAGAAGGCCAGTTCTTC.

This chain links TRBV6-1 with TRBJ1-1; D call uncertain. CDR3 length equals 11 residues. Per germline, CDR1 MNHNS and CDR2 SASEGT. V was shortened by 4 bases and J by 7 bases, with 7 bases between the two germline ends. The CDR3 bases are TGTGCCAGCAGTGGGGCGATTGAAGCTTTCTTT. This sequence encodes CASSGAIEAFF.

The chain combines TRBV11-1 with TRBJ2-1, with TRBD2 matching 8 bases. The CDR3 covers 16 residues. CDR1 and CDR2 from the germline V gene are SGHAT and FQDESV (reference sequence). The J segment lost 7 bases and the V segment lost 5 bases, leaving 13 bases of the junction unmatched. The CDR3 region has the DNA TGTGCCAGCAGCGCCCAGACTAGCGCTGTCGGGAATGAGCAGTTCTTC. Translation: CASSAQTSAVGNEQFF.

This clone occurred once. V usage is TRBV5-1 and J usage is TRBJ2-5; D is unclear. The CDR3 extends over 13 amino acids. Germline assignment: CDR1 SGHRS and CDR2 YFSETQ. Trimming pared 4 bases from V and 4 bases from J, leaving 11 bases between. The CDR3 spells CASSVGLAETQYF. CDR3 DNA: TGCGCCAGCAGCGTGGGATTGGCAGAGACCCAGTACTTC.